The 24 T cell receptor beta chains listed next were all sequenced from one sample in a study of PD-L1 blockade in urothelial cancer. This table comes from immunoSEQ multiplex PCR, and its TCRdb copy is limited to in-frame clones, with some not included. The data contain roughly 50,000 clones, 60% to 80% of them singletons. Sequencing used PBMCs, obtained around atezolizumab (anti-PD-L1) treatment. These receptor sequences come from a man between 65 and 79 years old with urothelial cancer.

V is TRBV11-3 and J is TRBJ2-7; a possible D gene is TRBD2 (5 bases). This CDR3 spans 13 amino acids. Trimming stripped 3 bases from V and 7 bases from J, with 13 bases between. From germline, CDR1 is SGHNT and CDR2 YENEEA. CDR3 in amino acids: CASSFDGTREQYF. In nucleotides, the CDR3 is TGTGCCAGCAGCTTCGACGGTACTAGGGAGCAGTACTTC.

Only one count was recorded for this clone. The gene calls are TRBV7-9 and TRBJ2-1; TRBD2 might be the D (5 bases). Trimming shortened V by 5 bases and J by 2 bases, and 16 bases separated the two germline ends. There are 16 residues in the CDR3. Germline V gene data show CDR1 as SEHNR and CDR2 as FQNEAQ (reference sequence). The CDR3 DNA is TGTGCCAGCAGCCCAATGCGAGGGCTACCCTACAATGAGCAGTTCTTC. Its translation is CASSPMRGLPYNEQFF.

The J gene is TRBJ1-1, the V gene TRBV18; 9 bases line up with TRBD1. This CDR3 is built from 15 residues. The junction had 3 bases not matched to a gene; V was cut back by 3 bases and J by 1 base. Per the germline V gene, CDR1 is KGHSH and CDR2 is LQKENI. For the CDR3, the DNA is TGTGCCAGCTCACCCCGACAGGGGGAGAACACTGAAGCTTTCTTT. As protein: CASSPRQGENTEAFF.

The V gene is TRBV25-1, the J gene TRBJ1-1; 9 bases agree with TRBD1. Unmatched junction bases numbered 7, after V lost 2 bases and J lost 0 bases. The length of the CDR3 is 17 residues. Germline V gene data show CDR1 as MGHDK and CDR2 as SYGVNS. DNA for the CDR3: TGTGCCAGCAGTGAAACAGGGGGCGGTTCCCTGAACACTGAAGCTTTCTTT. Residues: CASSETGGGSLNTEAFF.

This chain connects TRBV9 to TRBJ1-1; TRBD1 agrees at 7 bases. Trimming at V came to 4 bases and at J to 10 bases, leaving 10 bases not matched to a gene. The CDR3 covers 13 residues. The germline V gene encodes CDR1 SGDLS and CDR2 YYNGEE. The CDR3 sequence: CASSSRGGAAAFF. CDR3 coding DNA: TGTGCCAGCAGCTCTAGAGGGGGCGCTGCAGCTTTCTTT.

This chain uses TRBV18 with TRBJ2-2, with D tentatively TRBD1 (7 bases). The germline V gene has CDR1 KGHSH and CDR2 LQKENI. This CDR3 is built from 17 residues. V gave up 6 bases and J gave up 1 base, with 18 bases separating them. CDR3 region: CASSPPRGTENTGELFF. In DNA form, the CDR3 reads TGTGCCAGCTCCCCCCCCCGCGGGACAGAGAACACCGGGGAGCTGTTTTTT.

The chain combines TRBV5-1 with TRBJ1-4; TRBD1 might be the D (5 bases). This CDR3 has 16 residues. Germline V gene lookup returns CDR1 SGHRS and CDR2 YFSETQ. The V and J ends lost 0 bases and 8 bases respectively, with 17 bases between them. The CDR3 nucleotides are TGCGCCAGCAGCTTGGCCCCGGCGGGGGGAGACGAAAAACTGTTTTTT. This translates into CASSLAPAGGDEKLFF.

V gene TRBV2 combines with J gene TRBJ2-7; weak D call: TRBD1 (6 bases). Germline CDR1 is SNHLY and CDR2 is FYNNEI. The CDR3 spans 13 residues. V lost 3 bases, J lost 6 bases, and 12 bases lay in between. The CDR3 loop is CASSEGQGSEQYF. The DNA of the CDR3 is TGTGCCAGCAGTGAGGGCCAGGGGAGCGAGCAGTACTTC.

This clone was picked up one time. This sequence joins TRBV7-2 and TRBJ1-2; D remains unclear. The CDR3 has 16 amino acids. V was clipped by 1 base and J by 5 bases, with 17 bases between them. Germline assignment: CDR1 SGHTA and CDR2 FQGNSA. CDR3 nucleotide sequence: TGTGCCAGCAGCTTAGGGCCCCTAAATTCAGCGTATGGCTACACCTTC. This translates into CASSLGPLNSAYGYTF. Using reference TRBV7-2 and TRBJ1-2 for the parts outside the CDR3, the full variable domain is GAGVSQSPSNKVTEKGKDVELRCDPISGHTALYWYRQSLGQGLEFLIYFQGNSAPDKSGLPSDRFSAERTGGSVSTLTIQRTQQEDSAVYLCASSLGPLNSAYGYTFGSGTRLTVV.

The V gene is TRBV15, the J gene TRBJ1-4, with D tentatively TRBD1 (5 bases). V gave up 0 bases and J gave up 7 bases, with 12 bases separating them. Germline-derived CDR1 and CDR2 are LNHNV and YYDKDF (reference sequence). The CDR3 loop spans 15 amino acids. CDR3 in amino acids: CATSRDRGGAEKLFF. CDR3 DNA sequence: TGTGCCACCAGCAGAGATCGGGGGGGTGCTGAAAAACTGTTTTTT.

V gene TRBV25-1 combines with J gene TRBJ1-1, with 7 bases that match TRBD1. CDR1 and CDR2 (germline): MGHDK, SYGVNS. With 7 bases clipped from V and 9 bases from J, the junction kept 5 bases outside the gene matches. CDR3 size: 11 residues. The CDR3 DNA reads as TGTGCCAGCAACTCGGGACAGAAAGCTTTCTTT. Translation: CASNSGQKAFF. Full variable domain (remainder filled in from reference TRBV25-1 and TRBJ1-1): EADIYQTPRYLVIGTGKKITLECSQTMGHDKMYWYQQDPGMELHLIHYSYGVNSTEKGDLSSESTVSRIRTEHFPLTLESARPSHTSQYLCASNSGQKAFFGQGTRLTVV.

This clone has more than one count but fewer than ten. The rearrangement links TRBV7-8 to TRBJ2-1; D is uncertain. CDR1 SGHVS and CDR2 FQNEAQ come from the germline V gene. The CDR3 contains 15 residues. V lost 5 bases and J 0 bases, leaving 11 bases between the germline ends. CDR3 protein: CASSPPRSSYNEQFF. The CDR3 region has the DNA TGTGCCAGCAGCCCCCCAAGGAGCTCCTACAATGAGCAGTTCTTC.

The chain uses TRBV10-3 and TRBJ1-2, with 10 positions matching TRBD1. Germline V CDR1 and CDR2: ENHRY, SYGVKD. The CDR3 is 12 residues long. J was trimmed by 6 bases and V by 6 bases; bases with no gene match: 1. The CDR3 DNA reads as TGTGCCATCAGCGGGACAGGGGATGGCTACACCTTC. It yields the protein CAISGTGDGYTF.

CDR3 sequence: CASSYSAAGGDEQFF. The CDR3 DNA reads as TGTGCCAGCAGTTACTCGGCAGCGGGGGGGGATGAGCAGTTCTTC. The J gene is TRBJ2-1, the V gene TRBV6-5; 10 nucleotides line up with TRBD2. V dropped 0 bases and J dropped 8; count of bases not matched to a gene: 4. CDR3 length: 15 amino acids. Per germline, CDR1 MNHEY and CDR2 SVGAGI.

The rearrangement links TRBV6-5 to TRBJ2-7; 8 positions match TRBD1. Germline CDR1 reads MNHEY; CDR2 reads SVGAGI. Germline trimming cut 2 bases from V and 2 bases from J; bases unmatched to any gene: 5. CDR3 length: 15 residues. CDR3 sequence reads: CASSYDQGATYEQYF. In DNA, the CDR3 is TGTGCCAGCAGTTACGACCAGGGGGCGACCTACGAGCAGTACTTC.

A few counts support this clone. This chain connects TRBV30 to TRBJ1-1, with unresolved D. V dropped 4 bases and J dropped 0 bases, with 9 bases sitting between them. This CDR3 comprises 13 residues. In germline, CDR1 is GTSNPN, CDR2 SVGIG (reference sequence). This CDR3 is CAWNKYMNTEAFF. Written as DNA, the CDR3 is TGTGCCTGGAACAAATACATGAACACTGAAGCTTTCTTT.

The rearrangement joins TRBV11-2 to TRBJ1-1, with D possibly TRBD1 on 6 matching bases. Between the trimmed V and J ends, which lost 3 bases and 10 bases, there was a span of 15 bases. Germline-derived CDR1 and CDR2 are SGHAT and FQNNGV. The CDR3 is 13 amino acids. CDR3 protein: CASSFKQGGGAFF. The CDR3 DNA follows: TGTGCCAGCAGCTTCAAACAGGGCGGAGGAGCTTTCTTT.

Ten or more counts support this clone. V is TRBV2 and J is TRBJ1-1; D gene ambiguous. From germline, CDR1 is SNHLY and CDR2 FYNNEI. There are 13 residues in the CDR3. Trimming left V 1 base short and J 0 bases short, with 3 bases between. The chain's CDR3 is CASSEELNTEAFF. In DNA, the CDR3 is TGTGCCAGCAGTGAAGAGCTGAACACTGAAGCTTTCTTT.

The chain's CDR3 is CASSAPRTGEIHEQYF. DNA of the CDR3: TGTGCCAGTAGTGCCCCTCGGACAGGGGAGATCCACGAGCAGTACTTC. The chain is built from TRBV19 and TRBJ2-7; 9 nucleotides match TRBD1. V dropped 5 bases and J dropped 5; count of bases not matched to a gene: 13. The length of the CDR3 is 16 residues. Germline values: CDR1 LNHDA, CDR2 SQIVND (reference sequence). Combining the CDR3 with reference TRBV19 and TRBJ2-7 gives the whole variable domain DGGITQSPKYLFRKEGQNVTLSCEQNLNHDAMYWYRQDPGQGLRLIYYSQIVNDFQKGDIAEGYSVSREKKESFPLTVTSAQKNPTAFYLCASSAPRTGEIHEQYFGPGTRLTVT.

The genes are TRBV5-4 and TRBJ1-1; no clear D gene. Germline V gene data show CDR1 as SGHNT and CDR2 as YYREEE (reference sequence). Trimming left V 4 bases short and J 7 bases short, with 11 bases between. The CDR3 sequence is 12 residues long. The CDR3 is CASSKDGIEAFF. The CDR3 DNA sequence: TGTGCCAGCAGCAAGGACGGGATTGAAGCTTTCTTT.

The rearrangement links TRBV4-2 to TRBJ2-2; TRBD2 aligns across 10 bases. Trimming cost V 4 bases and J 1 base; bases outside gene matches: 3. Germline CDR1 and CDR2: LGHNA and YNFKEQ. The CDR3 has 16 amino acids. Written as DNA, the CDR3 is TGTGCCAGCAGCCCTAGGACTAGCGGGAACACCGGGGAGCTGTTTTTT. Its protein is CASSPRTSGNTGELFF.

The gene calls are TRBV7-9 and TRBJ2-2; 10 bases map to TRBD2. The CDR3 runs to 16 residues. In germline, CDR1 is SEHNR, CDR2 FQNEAQ (reference sequence). V lost 2 bases to trimming and J lost 6 bases; unmatched junction nucleotides: 6. The CDR3 region has the DNA TGTGCCAGCAGCTTAAGTCTAGCGGGAGCCGCCGGGGAGCTGTTTTTT. Its protein is CASSLSLAGAAGELFF.

The rearrangement joins TRBV5-1 to TRBJ2-6, with D possibly TRBD1 on 5 matching bases. Looked up from germline, CDR1 is SGHRS and CDR2 is YFSETQ. V lost 0 bases, J lost 1 base, and 5 bases lay in between. CDR3 length: 15 amino acids. The CDR3 DNA is TGCGCCAGCAGCTTGGCAGGGTCTGGGGCCAACGTCCTGACTTTC. This translates into CASSLAGSGANVLTF.

This clone was recorded only once. This chain uses TRBV7-8 with TRBJ1-5; TRBD1 agrees at 8 bases. Germline V gene lookup returns CDR1 SGHVS and CDR2 FQNEAQ. The CDR3 has 13 amino acids. J lost 3 bases, V lost 10 bases, and 5 bases had no gene match. Written as DNA, the CDR3 is TGTGCCACCGCAGGGGGCAACAATCAGCCCCAGCATTTT. Its protein is CATAGGNNQPQHF. The whole variable domain, filled in from reference TRBV7-8 and TRBJ1-5, reads GAGVSQSPRYKVAKRGQDVALRCDPISGHVSLFWYQQALGQGPEFLTYFQNEAQLDKSGLPSDRFFAERPEGSVSTLKIQRTQQEDSAVYLCATAGGNNQPQHFGDGTRLSIL.